The 30 T cell receptor beta chains presented below share a single source sample, sequenced in a study of OX40 agonist ivuxolimab in advanced cancers. The protocol was immunoSEQ multiplex PCR, while the TCRdb copy is restricted to in-frame clones and leaves out a portion. Altogether tens of thousands of clones are present, approximately 83% being singletons, with the ten largest covering 3.1%. Sample: CD4+ or CD8+ T cells sorted from blood, taken in a trial of the OX40 agonist ivuxolimab. Every receptor here comes from an adult with an advanced solid tumor such as melanoma, head and neck, liver or kidney cancer.

The gene calls are TRBV10-3 and TRBJ2-3; TRBD2 aligns across 9 bases. Unmatched junction bases numbered 1, after V lost 4 bases and J lost 5 bases. Germline CDR1 is ENHRY and CDR2 is SYGVKD. The CDR3 loop spans 13 amino acids. The CDR3 DNA is TGTGCCATCAGTGGGACTAGCGAAGATACGCAGTATTTT. It is translated as CAISGTSEDTQYF.

The rearrangement joins TRBV19 to TRBJ2-2, with D perhaps TRBD1 (5 bases). This CDR3 comprises 15 residues. Deletions cut 6 bases from V and 5 bases from J, with 16 bases between. Germline-derived CDR1 and CDR2 are LNHDA and SQIVND (reference sequence). The CDR3 DNA follows: TGTGCCAGTAGGGTTGGCAGGGTAGAGACCGGGGAGCTGTTTTTT. This encodes CASRVGRVETGELFF.

The chain combines TRBV7-2 with TRBJ1-1, with 7 bases fitting TRBD1. The CDR3 has 16 residues. Trimming took 5 bases from V and 4 from J; bases not matched to a gene: 13. Germline V gene lookup returns CDR1 SGHTA and CDR2 FQGNSA. The CDR3 region has the DNA TGTGCCAGCAGCCCCAGGGGGGGCGCCCATCCCACTGAAGCTTTCTTT. Amino acid sequence: CASSPRGGAHPTEAFF.

The CDR3 spells CASSLSGYTEAFF. The CDR3 DNA reads as TGTGCCAGCAGTTTAAGCGGATACACTGAAGCTTTCTTT. The chain is built from TRBV27 and TRBJ1-1; D call uncertain. From germline, CDR1 is MNHEY and CDR2 SMNVEV (reference sequence). The V gene lost 2 bases and the J gene lost 3 bases, with 7 bases spanning the gap. This CDR3 is built from 13 residues.

This clone appeared once. The chain is built from TRBV12-5 and TRBJ1-5; TRBD1 matches 7 bases. The CDR3 loop spans 14 amino acids. Trimming at V came to 5 bases and at J to 7 bases, leaving 8 bases not matched to a gene. Germline V gene data show CDR1 as LGHNT and CDR2 as FRNRAP. The CDR3 DNA is TGTGCTAGTGGTCCCGACAGGGTGGGACAGCCCCAGCATTTT. Amino acid sequence: CASGPDRVGQPQHF.

CDR3 sequence reads: CASSPFPNTQYF. The CDR3 DNA reads as TGTGCCAGCAGCCCCTTCCCGAATACGCAGTATTTT. The chain links TRBV7-2 to TRBJ2-3; D uncertain. Germline values: CDR1 SGHTA, CDR2 FQGNSA. Trimming pared 5 bases from V and 7 bases from J, leaving 10 bases between. The CDR3 length is 12 residues. The whole variable domain, remainder taken from reference TRBV7-2 and TRBJ2-3, is GAGVSQSPSNKVTEKGKDVELRCDPISGHTALYWYRQSLGQGLEFLIYFQGNSAPDKSGLPSDRFSAERTGGSVSTLTIQRTQQEDSAVYLCASSPFPNTQYFGPGTRLTVL.

Regarding this clone: Other DNA sequences within the sample encode an identical CDR3. The V gene is TRBV30, the J gene TRBJ1-5; no firm D call. The germline CDR1 and CDR2 sequences are GTSNPN and SVGIG (reference sequence). The CDR3 covers 11 residues. The germline V and J ends were trimmed by 8 bases and 5 bases, with 10 bases remaining between them. The CDR3 loop reads CALGGDQPQHF. The CDR3, as DNA: TGTGCCCTCGGCGGGGATCAGCCCCAGCATTTT.

The V gene is TRBV9, the J gene TRBJ2-5; D possibly corresponds to TRBD1 (6 bases). Germline V gene sequence: CDR1 SGDLS, CDR2 YYNGEE. The length of the CDR3 is 13 residues. Trimming shortened V by 2 bases and J by 5 bases, and 10 bases separated the two germline ends. CDR3 amino acids: CASSVGQRETQYF. The CDR3 coding sequence is TGTGCCAGCAGCGTCGGACAGAGGGAGACCCAGTACTTC.

V usage is TRBV5-1 and J usage is TRBJ2-1, with a tentative D call TRBD2 (5 bases). V was clipped by 2 bases and J by 1 base, with 10 bases between them. This CDR3 comprises 15 residues. Per germline, CDR1 SGHRS and CDR2 YFSETQ. The CDR3 bases are TGCGCCAGCAGCTTCAAGGAGGTATCCTACAATGAGCAGTTCTTC. It is translated as CASSFKEVSYNEQFF.

This clone appeared once. The chain is built from TRBV11-3 and TRBJ2-1; 8 positions agree with TRBD2. The CDR3 runs 16 residues. The J segment lost 5 bases and the V segment lost 1 base, leaving 7 bases of the junction unmatched. CDR1 and CDR2 from the germline V gene are SGHNT and YENEEA. The CDR3 is CASSLGKREYNNEQFF. CDR3 DNA sequence: TGTGCCAGCAGCTTAGGTAAGCGGGAGTACAACAATGAGCAGTTCTTC.

The chain couples TRBV27 to TRBJ2-7, with 7 bases that match TRBD1. Germline V lookup: CDR1 MNHEY, CDR2 SMNVEV (reference sequence). The CDR3 consists of 14 residues. The junction had 7 bases not matched to a gene; V was cut back by 5 bases and J by 3 bases. The CDR3 here is CASSPLGQRYEQYF. CDR3 nucleotides: TGTGCCAGCAGTCCATTGGGACAGCGCTACGAGCAGTACTTC.

In this sample, this clone turned up many times. The chain links TRBV5-1 to TRBJ2-7; 14 nucleotides align to TRBD2. The CDR3 spans 16 residues. After removal of 0 bases from V and 2 bases from J, the junction contained 1 base not matched to a gene. Germline V gives CDR1 SGHRS, CDR2 YFSETQ. The DNA for the CDR3 is TGCGCCAGCAGCTTGGGGACTAGCGGGGGGACCTACGAGCAGTACTTC. Its translation: CASSLGTSGGTYEQYF.

This rearrangement joins TRBV5-1 to TRBJ2-5, with a weak D call TRBD2 (6 bases). Trimming left V 4 bases short and J 1 base short, with 14 bases between. This CDR3 region has 15 residues. The germline CDR1 and CDR2 sequences are SGHRS and YFSETQ. The CDR3 loop reads CASSRGRDSQETQYF. The CDR3 DNA reads TGCGCCAGCAGCCGGGGCCGGGACTCCCAAGAGACCCAGTACTTC.

The chain has TRBV7-3 and TRBJ1-2, with D unclear. The CDR3 consists of 15 residues. Trimming took off 0 bases at V and 4 bases at J, with 12 bases between the two ends. The germline gives CDR1 SGHTA, CDR2 FQGTGA. CDR3 amino acids: CASSLTGYEPYGYTF. The CDR3 DNA follows: TGTGCCAGCAGCTTAACAGGTTATGAACCCTATGGCTACACCTTC.

V is TRBV6-5 and J is TRBJ1-2; D is unclear. The CDR3 has 14 residues. Trimming stripped 0 bases from V and 8 bases from J, with 13 bases between. The germline V gene encodes CDR1 MNHEY and CDR2 SVGAGI. The CDR3 nucleotides read TGTGCCAGCAGTTACTCGAACGACCGGGGAGGCTACACCTTC. Residues: CASSYSNDRGGYTF.

This chain connects TRBV19 to TRBJ1-5; TRBD1 agrees at 7 bases. This CDR3 is built from 16 residues. The germline CDR1 and CDR2 sequences are LNHDA and SQIVND (reference sequence). The V segment lost 4 bases and the J segment 3 bases; nucleotides outside the gene matches: 9. The CDR3 DNA sequence: TGTGCCAGTAGTAGAATACAGGGGTCCCTCAATCAGCCCCAGCATTTT. It codes for CASSRIQGSLNQPQHF. The whole variable domain, filled in from reference TRBV19 and TRBJ1-5, reads DGGITQSPKYLFRKEGQNVTLSCEQNLNHDAMYWYRQDPGQGLRLIYYSQIVNDFQKGDIAEGYSVSREKKESFPLTVTSAQKNPTAFYLCASSRIQGSLNQPQHFGDGTRLSIL.

This chain uses TRBV18 with TRBJ1-3, with 7 bases matching TRBD1. Germline CDR1 and CDR2: KGHSH and LQKENI. The CDR3 length is 13 residues. Trimming cost V 9 bases and J 3 bases; bases outside gene matches: 5. The CDR3 region has the DNA TGTGCCAGTGCAGACAGGGTTGGAAACACCATATATTTT. Translated, it gives CASADRVGNTIYF. The variable domain in full, completed from reference TRBV18 and TRBJ1-3, reads NAGVMQNPRHLVRRRGQEARLRCSPMKGHSHVYWYRQLPEEGLKFMVYLQKENIIDESGMPKERFSAEFPKEGPSILRIQQVVRGDSAAYFCASADRVGNTIYFGEGSWLTVV.

The V and J genes are TRBV12-5 and TRBJ1-6; D gene ambiguous. Germline V gives CDR1 LGHNT, CDR2 FRNRAP. V lost 1 base to trimming and J lost 7 bases, with 8 bases between them. The CDR3 contains 14 residues. The CDR3 loop reads CASGLETSNSPLHF. CDR3 coding DNA: TGTGCTAGTGGTTTGGAAACCTCAAATTCACCCCTCCACTTT.

This chain links TRBV27 with TRBJ2-1; D is unresolved. CDR3 size: 11 residues. Trimming took off 2 bases at V and 8 bases at J, with 4 bases between the two ends. Germline values: CDR1 MNHEY, CDR2 SMNVEV (reference sequence). DNA for the CDR3: TGTGCCAGCAGTTTAAGACATGAGCAGTTCTTC. Its protein product is CASSLRHEQFF.

This chain links TRBV7-2 with TRBJ2-7, with D hard to call. V lost 3 bases and J 3 bases, leaving 6 bases between the germline ends. The CDR3 totals 12 residues. Germline V gene data show CDR1 as SGHTA and CDR2 as FQGNSA. The CDR3 DNA sequence: TGTGCCAGCAGCTTTCAAAGCTACGAGCAGTACTTC. Translated: CASSFQSYEQYF.

The V and J genes are TRBV6-1 and TRBJ2-7; 7 bases agree with TRBD2. With V trimmed by 6 bases and J by 6 bases, 8 bases remained unmatched. Germline CDR1 reads MNHNS; CDR2 reads SASEGT. This CDR3 is built from 13 residues. CDR3 protein: CASRRGAGVEQYF. The CDR3 DNA reads TGTGCCAGCAGAAGAGGTGCGGGGGTCGAGCAGTACTTC.

A single count supports this clone. V is TRBV11-3 and J is TRBJ1-1; D remains ambiguous. Trimming pared 0 bases from V and 0 bases from J, leaving 11 bases between. CDR1 and CDR2 from the germline V gene are SGHNT and YENEEA. The CDR3 is 16 residues long. The CDR3 DNA reads as TGTGCCAGCAGCTTAGATGGAACACTTTTGAACACTGAAGCTTTCTTT. Translated: CASSLDGTLLNTEAFF.

This chain joins TRBV6-1 and TRBJ1-3; D perhaps matches TRBD1 (5 bases). CDR3 length: 13 residues. With 6 bases removed from V and 2 bases from J, the gap between germline ends came to 8 bases. Germline CDR1 and CDR2: MNHNS and SASEGT. This CDR3 is CASRGVPGNTIYF. The CDR3 DNA reads TGTGCCAGCAGAGGGGTCCCTGGAAACACCATATATTTT.

CDR3 amino acids: CASSLAGQGGGYTF. As DNA, the CDR3 is TGCGCCAGCAGCTTGGCGGGACAGGGCGGGGGCTACACCTTC. The chain couples TRBV5-1 to TRBJ1-2, with 9 bases matching TRBD1. Looked up from germline, CDR1 is SGHRS and CDR2 is YFSETQ. The CDR3 is 14 residues long. The V and J ends lost 0 bases and 8 bases, in that order; junction bases with no gene match: 5.

This chain links TRBV5-8 with TRBJ2-5; D is perhaps TRBD1 or TRBD2 (5 bases each). CDR1 SGHTS and CDR2 YDEGEE come from the germline V gene. V was cut by 0 bases and J by 7 bases, with 16 bases left in between. This CDR3 has 15 amino acids. CDR3 protein: CASSLGGTREGTQYF. In nucleotides, the CDR3 is TGTGCCAGCAGCTTGGGTGGGACCAGAGAGGGGACCCAGTACTTC.

This rearrangement joins TRBV11-2 to TRBJ1-1; D perhaps matches TRBD1 (5 bases). Germline CDR1 and CDR2: SGHAT and FQNNGV. This CDR3 region has 17 residues. V dropped 1 base and J dropped 2 bases, with 17 bases sitting between them. The CDR3 reads CASSLARAAGSNTEAFF. The CDR3 DNA follows: TGTGCCAGCAGCTTAGCTCGGGCTGCAGGGAGTAACACTGAAGCTTTCTTT.

J is TRBJ2-3 and V is TRBV5-1; 11 nucleotides line up with TRBD2. CDR1 and CDR2 from the germline V gene are SGHRS and YFSETQ. The CDR3 covers 16 residues. With V trimmed by 3 bases and J by 6 bases, 9 bases remained unmatched. The CDR3 loop is CASSWGGLAVWDTQYF. The CDR3 coding sequence is TGCGCCAGCAGCTGGGGGGGACTAGCGGTTTGGGATACGCAGTATTTT.

A few counts support this clone. J is TRBJ1-5 and V is TRBV2; 9 bases align to TRBD1. V dropped 4 bases and J dropped 4; count of bases not matched to a gene: 2. Looked up from germline, CDR1 is SNHLY and CDR2 is FYNNEI. CDR3 length: 14 amino acids. CDR3 in amino acids: CASSGDRANQPQHF. The DNA of the CDR3 is TGTGCCAGCAGTGGGGACAGGGCTAATCAGCCCCAGCATTTT.

This chain links TRBV6-4 with TRBJ1-2; D gene ambiguous. This CDR3 region has 13 residues. V shed 6 bases and J shed 5 bases, with 13 bases lying between them. Germline V lookup: CDR1 MRHNA, CDR2 SNTAGT. CDR3 loop: CASRPDLSYGYTF. CDR3 nucleotide sequence: TGTGCCAGCAGGCCCGACTTATCTTATGGCTACACCTTC.

The chain joins TRBV6-1 to TRBJ1-1; TRBD1 matches at 7 bases. V trimming: 5 bases; J trimming: 3 bases; junction bases outside the gene matches: 6. This CDR3 comprises 14 residues. Germline V gives CDR1 MNHNS, CDR2 SASEGT. The CDR3 sequence: CASSTAGGDTEAFF. CDR3 bases: TGTGCCAGCAGTACTGCAGGGGGTGACACTGAAGCTTTCTTT.